Presented here are 21 T cell receptor beta chains from one specimen sequenced in a study of early T cells in non-severe SARS-CoV-2 infection. TCRdb fed the 5' RACE reads into MiXCR, producing one record per CDR3 protein. The table includes roughly 60,000 distinct CDR3 sequences, 11% detected once. Sample: whole blood, taken at baseline. The receptor source for this set is an adult who was a healthcare worker with PCR-confirmed SARS-CoV-2 infection or an uninfected control (not recorded which).

On this clonotype: At one end, the junction sequence differs from germline, possibly due to a read error. The chain links TRBV7-9 to TRBJ2-5; possibly TRBD2 for D (6 bases). Germline assignment: CDR1 SEHNR and CDR2 FQNEAQ (reference sequence). This CDR3 is built from 14 residues. The CDR3 is CASSAGGARETRYF. Written as DNA, the CDR3 is TGTGCCAGCAGCGCCGGCGGGGCCCGAGAGACCCGGTACTTC.

This clonotype was recorded a few times. The chain couples TRBV23-1 to TRBJ1-5; possible D gene TRBD1, 5 bases. TRBV23-1 is noted as an ORF with a role that remains uncertain. This CDR3 has 16 amino acids. The V gene lost 4 bases and the J gene lost 2 bases, with 15 bases spanning the gap. The CDR3 protein is CASSPQGREGNQPQHF. DNA for the CDR3: TGCGCCAGCAGTCCCCAGGGAAGGGAGGGCAATCAGCCCCAGCATTTT.

Only a few counts were recorded for this clonotype. The rearrangement uses TRBV5-1 and TRBJ2-5; D is tentatively TRBD1 or TRBD2 (5 bases each). CDR1 SGHRS and CDR2 YFSETQ come from the germline V gene. This CDR3 has 14 amino acids. With 6 bases removed from V and 3 bases from J, the gap between germline ends came to 15 bases. The chain's CDR3 is CASNNAREKETQYF. In nucleotides, the CDR3 is TGCGCCAGCAACAACGCCAGGGAGAAAGAGACCCAGTACTTC.

The table lists this clonotype with a few counts. The rearrangement joins TRBV19 to TRBJ1-4; a possible D gene is TRBD1 (5 bases). Germline CDR1 reads LNHDA; CDR2 reads SQIVND (reference sequence). Trimming removed 6 bases from V and 4 bases from J, with 18 bases in between. This CDR3 comprises 16 residues. In DNA, the CDR3 is TGTGCCAGTAGCCACCCCGAGAGGGGATATAATGAAAAACTGTTTTTT. Protein: CASSHPERGYNEKLFF.

The J gene is TRBJ2-3, the V gene TRBV5-1, with D possibly matching TRBD1 (6 bases). Germline V gives CDR1 SGHRS, CDR2 YFSETQ. CDR3 size: 14 residues. V gave up 0 bases and J gave up 3 bases, with 8 bases separating them. The CDR3 DNA reads TGCGCCAGCAGCTTGGACAGGGTTACAGATACGCAGTATTTT. Translated, it gives CASSLDRVTDTQYF.

J is TRBJ1-5 and V is TRBV4-1; 7 bases map to TRBD1. CDR3 length equals 15 residues. The V gene end was trimmed by 1 base and the J gene end by 4 bases; junction bases not matched to a gene: 4. Per the germline V gene, CDR1 is MGHRA and CDR2 is YSYEKL. CDR3 sequence reads: CASSQVLGQNQPQHF. CDR3 coding DNA: TGCGCCAGCAGCCAAGTGCTGGGACAGAATCAGCCCCAGCATTTT.

This clonotype was seen only a few times. The J gene is TRBJ1-1, the V gene TRBV12-3 or TRBV12-4, with 9 bases matching TRBD1. With 6 bases clipped from V and 2 bases from J, the junction kept 4 bases outside the gene matches. CDR3 size: 14 residues. The CDR3 sequence is CASRPDRGNTEAFF. The CDR3 nucleotides read TGTGCCAGCAGACCGGACAGGGGAAACACTGAAGCTTTCTTT.

The chain has TRBV10-3 and TRBJ1-2; tentatively, D is TRBD1 (6 bases). Germline V gene sequence: CDR1 ENHRY, CDR2 SYGVKD. The CDR3 runs 15 residues. Trimming removed 1 base from V and 2 bases from J, with 11 bases in between. In nucleotides, the CDR3 is TGTGCCATCAGTGAGTTCAGGGGAGAAAACTATGGCTACACCTTC. Translating gives CAISEFRGENYGYTF.

This clonotype was detected ten times or more. The chain couples TRBV20-1 to TRBJ2-7; 10 bases are a match to TRBD2. J was trimmed by 3 bases and V by 8 bases; bases with no gene match: 4. Looked up from germline, CDR1 is DFQATT and CDR2 is SNEGSKA (reference sequence). CDR3 size: 12 residues. Here the CDR3 reads CSLLAGNYEQYF. The DNA of the CDR3 is TGCAGTCTACTAGCGGGGAACTACGAGCAGTACTTC.

This clonotype turned up a few times. The genes are TRBV7-8 and TRBJ2-1; possible D gene TRBD1, 5 bases. Looked up from germline, CDR1 is SGHVS and CDR2 is FQNEAQ. The CDR3 is 14 amino acids. Between the trimmed V and J ends, which lost 2 bases and 3 bases, there was a span of 8 bases. Here the CDR3 DNA reads TGTGCCAGCAGCTTAAGGGGCGTCTACAATGAGCAGTTCTTC. It specifies CASSLRGVYNEQFF.

This clonotype has only a few counts. CDR3 region: CSAKGSGASYEQYF. The DNA of the CDR3 is TGCAGTGCTAAGGGTAGCGGGGCGTCCTACGAGCAGTACTTC. The rearrangement joins TRBV20-1 to TRBJ2-7, with 8 nucleotides matching TRBD2. The J segment lost 1 base and the V segment lost 4 bases, leaving 6 bases of the junction unmatched. CDR1 DFQATT and CDR2 SNEGSKA come from the germline V gene (reference sequence). This CDR3 region has 14 residues.

This clonotype was counted many times. The J gene is TRBJ1-5, the V gene TRBV7-2; possible D gene TRBD1, 5 bases. There are 15 residues in the CDR3. Trimming shortened V by 5 bases and J by 0 bases, and 11 bases separated the two germline ends. Germline CDR1 is SGHTA and CDR2 is FQGNSA. CDR3 sequence: CASSPPGGSNQPQHF. DNA for the CDR3: TGTGCCAGCAGCCCCCCCGGGGGTAGCAATCAGCCCCAGCATTTT.

The genes are TRBV4-2 and TRBJ1-1; 7 bases fit TRBD1. Germline assignment: CDR1 LGHNA and CDR2 YNFKEQ. Unmatched junction bases numbered 4, after V lost 5 bases and J lost 4 bases. The CDR3 is 13 amino acids. In DNA, the CDR3 is TGTGCCAGCAGCGGGGCAGGGGGCACTGAAGCTTTCTTT. This translates into CASSGAGGTEAFF.

The CDR3 nucleotides are TGCGCCAGCAGCTTGGTTCTAGCGGGGGGCCCGGAGGACGAGCAGTACTTC. Translating it yields CASSLVLAGGPEDEQYF. The chain is built from TRBV5-1 and TRBJ2-7; 11 positions match TRBD2. CDR1 and CDR2 from the germline V gene are SGHRS and YFSETQ. The J segment lost 5 bases and the V segment lost 0 bases, leaving 10 bases of the junction unmatched. The CDR3 is 17 residues long.

This clonotype was seen more than once but under ten times. In DNA form, the CDR3 reads TGTGCCACCCCGACAGGGGGGAGCAATGAGCAGTTCTTC. Amino acid sequence: CATPTGGSNEQFF. This chain uses TRBV19 with TRBJ2-1; 9 bases line up with TRBD1. V lost 10 bases, J lost 6 bases, and 7 bases stayed unmatched. Germline V gene sequence: CDR1 LNHDA, CDR2 SQIVND (reference sequence). This CDR3 is 13 amino acids long.

In DNA form, the CDR3 reads TGTGCCAGCAGCCCCTTTGGGACTGACGGCGGGGAGCTGTTTTTT. Its translation: CASSPFGTDGGELFF. V gene TRBV7-3 combines with J gene TRBJ2-2; a weak D match, TRBD2 (6 bases). Germline CDR1 is SGHTA and CDR2 is FQGTGA. This CDR3 is 15 amino acids long. V was clipped by 5 bases and J by 7 bases, with 17 bases between them. Full variable domain (remainder filled in from reference TRBV7-3 and TRBJ2-2): GAGVSQTPSNKVTEKGKYVELRCDPISGHTALYWYRQSLGQGPEFLIYFQGTGAADDSGLPNDRFFAVRPEGSVSTLKIQRTERGDSAVYLCASSPFGTDGGELFFGEGSRLTVL.

This chain joins TRBV18 and TRBJ1-3; a possible D gene is TRBD1 (5 bases). Germline CDR1 reads KGHSH; CDR2 reads LQKENI. The CDR3 covers 15 residues. Trimming took off 6 bases at V and 4 bases at J, with 16 bases between the two ends. The DNA of the CDR3 is TGTGCCAGCTCTCTTGATATGACAGTCGGAAACACCATATATTTT. Its protein is CASSLDMTVGNTIYF.

The chain employs TRBV20-1 and TRBJ1-4; tentatively, D is TRBD1 (5 bases). Germline V gives CDR1 DFQATT, CDR2 SNEGSKA (reference sequence). V lost 2 bases to trimming and J lost 3 bases, with 7 bases between them. The CDR3 has 13 amino acids. The CDR3 here is CSARQGANEKLFF. The CDR3 coding sequence is TGCAGTGCTAGACAGGGTGCTAATGAAAAACTGTTTTTT.

This clonotype has only a few counts. The J gene is TRBJ1-6, the V gene TRBV5-4; tentative D call: TRBD1 (5 bases). The germline gives CDR1 SGHNT, CDR2 YYREEE (reference sequence). This CDR3 contains 15 residues. Trimming stripped 4 bases from V and 9 bases from J, with 17 bases between. This CDR3 is CASSLGTTQASPLHF. The DNA for the CDR3 is TGTGCCAGCAGCCTAGGGACCACCCAAGCTTCACCCCTCCACTTT. Supplemented by reference TRBV5-4 and TRBJ1-6, the full variable domain reads ETGVTQSPTHLIKTRGQQVTLRCSSQSGHNTVSWYQQALGQGPQFIFQYYREEENGRGNFPPRFSGLQFPNYSSELNVNALELDDSALYLCASSLGTTQASPLHFGNGTRLTVT.

The V call is TRBV10-3, the J call TRBJ1-1, with D possibly matching TRBD1 (5 bases). Germline CDR1 and CDR2: ENHRY and SYGVKD. The CDR3 spans 15 residues. Trimming shortened V by 3 bases and J by 1 base, and 12 bases separated the two germline ends. CDR3 amino acids: CAISDFSQGNTEAFF. In DNA form, the CDR3 reads TGTGCCATCAGTGATTTCAGTCAGGGGAACACTGAAGCTTTCTTT.

This chain uses TRBV5-6 with TRBJ2-5, with TRBD2 matching over 8 bases. Germline V gives CDR1 SGHDT, CDR2 YYEEEE. Losses at the gene ends were 1 base for V and 3 bases for J; bases not matched to a gene: 11. The CDR3 covers 17 residues. The CDR3 reads CASSLLILAGLEETQYF. The CDR3, as DNA: TGTGCCAGCAGCTTGTTGATCCTAGCGGGCCTAGAAGAGACCCAGTACTTC.